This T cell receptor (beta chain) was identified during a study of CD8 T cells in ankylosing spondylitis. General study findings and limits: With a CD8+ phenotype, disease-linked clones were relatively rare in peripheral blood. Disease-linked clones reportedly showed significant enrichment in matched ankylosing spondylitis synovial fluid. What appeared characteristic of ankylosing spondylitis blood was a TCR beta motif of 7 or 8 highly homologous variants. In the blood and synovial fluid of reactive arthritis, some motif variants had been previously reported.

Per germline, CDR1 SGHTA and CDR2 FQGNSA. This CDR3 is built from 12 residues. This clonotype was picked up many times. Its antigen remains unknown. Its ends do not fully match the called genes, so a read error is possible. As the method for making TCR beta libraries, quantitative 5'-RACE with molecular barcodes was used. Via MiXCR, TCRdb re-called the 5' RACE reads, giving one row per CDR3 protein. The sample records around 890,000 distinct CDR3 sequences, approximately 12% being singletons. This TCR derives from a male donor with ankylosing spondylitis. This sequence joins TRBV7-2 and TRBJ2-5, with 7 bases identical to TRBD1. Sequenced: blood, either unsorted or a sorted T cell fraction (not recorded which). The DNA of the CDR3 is TGCGCCAGCAGCCGGACAGGAGAGACCCAGTACTTC. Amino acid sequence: CASSRTGETQYF.